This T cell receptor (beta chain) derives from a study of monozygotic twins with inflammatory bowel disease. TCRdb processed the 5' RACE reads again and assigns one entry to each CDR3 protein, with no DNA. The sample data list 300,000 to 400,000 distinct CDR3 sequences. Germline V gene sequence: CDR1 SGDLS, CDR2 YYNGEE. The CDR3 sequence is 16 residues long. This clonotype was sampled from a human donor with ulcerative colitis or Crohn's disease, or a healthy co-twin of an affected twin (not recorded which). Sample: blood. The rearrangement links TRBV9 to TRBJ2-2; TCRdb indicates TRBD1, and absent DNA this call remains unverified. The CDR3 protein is CASSPRQGVLTGELFF.